The next 20 T cell receptor beta chains were all read from a single sample in a study of blood T cell repertoires in COVID-19. Method: immunoSEQ multiplex PCR; TCRdb's copy keeps in-frame clones and lacks some. The table shows around 150,000 clones, with less than 90% occurring only once. Sequencing input: peripheral blood. These receptor sequences come from a man aged 25 to 45 with COVID-19, enrolled during active disease.

The rearrangement uses TRBV24-1 and TRBJ2-6; 7 nucleotides agree with TRBD1. V was clipped by 10 bases and J by 2 bases; unmatched bases: 4. CDR1 and CDR2 from the germline V gene are KGHDR and SFDVKD. The CDR3 is 14 residues long. CDR3 nucleotides: TGTGCCACAATGAGGGGGCCTGGGGCCAACGTCCTGACTTTC. As protein: CATMRGPGANVLTF.

The J gene is TRBJ1-4, the V gene TRBV11-2, with a possible D match to TRBD1 (5 bases). Germline loops: CDR1 SGHAT, CDR2 FQNNGV. There are 14 residues in the CDR3. V lost 8 bases and J lost 2, with 12 bases in between. In DNA form, the CDR3 reads TGTGCCAGCGGCGTAGGGGCGACTAATGAAAAACTGTTTTTT. Translated: CASGVGATNEKLFF.

This chain links TRBV28 with TRBJ2-5; 11 nucleotides agree with TRBD2. The CDR3 has 17 amino acids. Trimming removed 3 bases from V and 2 bases from J; junction bases left unmatched: 8. Germline loops: CDR1 MDHEN, CDR2 SYDVKM. The CDR3 DNA reads as TGTGCCAGCAGTTTTAGGCTAGCGGGAGGTTATCAAGAGACCCAGTACTTC. Protein: CASSFRLAGGYQETQYF.

The chain combines TRBV30 with TRBJ1-3; D remains unclear. CDR1 GTSNPN and CDR2 SVGIG come from the germline V gene (reference sequence). The CDR3 loop spans 15 amino acids. The V gene lost 0 bases and the J gene lost 0 bases, with 9 bases spanning the gap. The DNA for the CDR3 is TGTGCCTGGAGTGTACGAGCCTCCTCTGGAAACACCATATATTTT. Encoded protein: CAWSVRASSGNTIYF.

This clone has more than one count but fewer than ten. The DNA for the CDR3 is TGTGCCCAACGGGGGTCCGTCTACAATGAGCAGTTCTTC. This translates into CAQRGSVYNEQFF. This chain uses TRBV30 with TRBJ2-1, with D possibly being TRBD2 (6 bases). This CDR3 contains 13 residues. Germline V gene sequence: CDR1 GTSNPN, CDR2 SVGIG (reference sequence). The V and J ends lost 8 bases and 3 bases respectively, with 14 bases between them. The full variable domain, with the rest looked up from reference TRBV30 and TRBJ2-1, is SQTIHQWPATLVQPVGSPLSLECTVEGTSNPNLYWYRQAAGRGLQLLFYSVGIGQISSEVPQNLSASRPQDRQFILSSKKLLLSDSGFYLCAQRGSVYNEQFFGPGTRLTVL.

This clone has only one observation. The J gene is TRBJ2-7, the V gene TRBV29-1, with D possibly matching TRBD1 (6 bases). Trimming took off 1 base at V and 2 bases at J, with 9 bases between the two ends. The CDR3 extends over 13 amino acids. Per the germline V gene, CDR1 is SQVTM and CDR2 is ANQGSEA. CDR3 residues: CSVEARDTYEQYF. The DNA of the CDR3 is TGCAGCGTTGAAGCCCGGGACACCTACGAGCAGTACTTC.

This chain links TRBV6-5 with TRBJ1-3; TRBD1 agrees at 9 bases. Per germline, CDR1 MNHEY and CDR2 SVGAGI. V lost 5 bases and J lost 3; bases outside the gene matches: 5. The CDR3 runs to 15 residues. The DNA for the CDR3 is TGTGCCAGCAGTAAACAGGGGGCAGGTGGAAACACCATATATTTT. Encoded protein: CASSKQGAGGNTIYF.

CDR3 in amino acids: CASSPLAPSTDTQYF. The CDR3 DNA follows: TGCGCCAGCAGCCCGTTAGCGCCCAGCACAGATACGCAGTATTTT. The V and J genes are TRBV4-1 and TRBJ2-3; D may be TRBD2 (5 bases). The CDR3 loop spans 15 amino acids. Trimming cost V 4 bases and J 0 bases, with 11 bases left between them. Germline V gives CDR1 MGHRA, CDR2 YSYEKL.

The chain couples TRBV24-1 to TRBJ2-1; possibly TRBD2 for D (6 bases). This CDR3 is built from 16 residues. In germline, CDR1 is KGHDR, CDR2 SFDVKD. V dropped 3 bases and J dropped 0 bases, with 11 bases sitting between them. CDR3 coding DNA: TGTGCCACCAGTGATCCCGGGCGGGGCTCCTACAATGAGCAGTTCTTC. Translated: CATSDPGRGSYNEQFF.

The V and J genes are TRBV6-2 or TRBV6-3 and TRBJ1-2; the D gene is possibly TRBD1 (5 bases). The V end was cut by 5 bases, the J end by 0 bases, with 19 bases between. Germline V gene data show CDR1 as MNHEY and CDR2 as SVGEGT. This CDR3 has 17 amino acids. The CDR3 nucleotides read TGTGCCAGCAGTCCCATTCCAGCGGGGACCTCTAACTATGGCTACACCTTC. Protein: CASSPIPAGTSNYGYTF.

CDR3 region: CASSVPGQQSYGYTF. The CDR3 DNA is TGTGCCAGCAGTGTACCGGGACAGCAATCCTATGGCTACACCTTC. The rearrangement joins TRBV25-1 to TRBJ1-2, with 7 bases fitting TRBD1. The CDR3 covers 15 residues. From germline, CDR1 is MGHDK and CDR2 SYGVNS. After removal of 4 bases from V and 4 bases from J, the junction contained 9 bases not matched to a gene.

As to this clone: A much bigger clone sits one base away, suggesting this may be a read error. Other DNA variants within this sample encode the same CDR3. The chain combines TRBV6-5 with TRBJ2-1; the D is unclear. The CDR3 totals 14 residues. The germline gives CDR1 MNHEY, CDR2 SVGAGI. CDR3 in amino acids: CASSLRGSHNEQFF. The CDR3 DNA is TGTGCCAGCAGTTTACGTGGCTCACACAATGAACAGTTCTTC.

The chain joins TRBV11-2 to TRBJ1-3, with 7 bases identical to TRBD1. There are 12 residues in the CDR3. V lost 8 bases and J lost 3; bases outside the gene matches: 1. CDR1 and CDR2 (germline): SGHAT, FQNNGV. CDR3 residues: CASQGGGNTIYF. The CDR3 DNA reads as TGTGCCAGCCAGGGGGGTGGAAACACCATATATTTT.

The rearrangement links TRBV13 to TRBJ1-1, with 7 nucleotides matching TRBD1. The CDR3 is 14 residues long. CDR1 PRHDT and CDR2 FYEKMQ come from the germline V gene (reference sequence). J lost 3 bases, V lost 3 bases, and 4 bases had no gene match. The DNA for the CDR3 is TGTGCCAGCAGCTTGACAGGGCTAGACACTGAAGCTTTCTTT. It encodes CASSLTGLDTEAFF.

The V and J genes are TRBV7-2 and TRBJ2-1, with D perhaps TRBD2 (5 bases). The V and J ends lost 5 bases and 6 bases respectively, with 14 bases between them. This CDR3 contains 14 residues. Germline values: CDR1 SGHTA, CDR2 FQGNSA. The CDR3 coding sequence is TGTGCCAGCAGCCTTACGGGGAACAGCAATGAGCAGTTCTTC. It specifies CASSLTGNSNEQFF.

The CDR3 DNA is TGTGCCAGCAGCTTGGACAGGGCCAACTATGGCTACACCTTC. Translation: CASSLDRANYGYTF. J is TRBJ1-2 and V is TRBV5-4; tentatively, D is TRBD1 (6 bases). This CDR3 region has 14 residues. The V end was cut by 0 bases, the J end by 2 bases, with 8 bases between. The germline V gene encodes CDR1 SGHNT and CDR2 YYREEE (reference sequence).

The chain recombines TRBV25-1 with TRBJ2-5; 12 nucleotides agree with TRBD2. CDR3 length equals 16 residues. Losses at the gene ends were 4 bases for V and 5 bases for J; bases not matched to a gene: 8. Germline V gene lookup returns CDR1 MGHDK and CDR2 SYGVNS. CDR3 DNA: TGTGCCAGCAGTGCGCTAGCGGGAGGGCTGGAGGAGACCCAGTACTTC. This translates into CASSALAGGLEETQYF.

The V and J genes are TRBV9 and TRBJ2-5, with a tentative D call TRBD1 (6 bases). V was cut by 3 bases and J by 2 bases, with 11 bases left in between. Germline V gives CDR1 SGDLS, CDR2 YYNGEE. The CDR3 is 14 amino acids. This chain's CDR3 is CASSGTAFQETQYF. CDR3 nucleotide sequence: TGTGCCAGCAGCGGGACAGCATTTCAAGAGACCCAGTACTTC.

This chain joins TRBV28 and TRBJ1-1, with 9 bases that match TRBD1. Germline V gene lookup returns CDR1 MDHEN and CDR2 SYDVKM. Trimming cost V 6 bases and J 0 bases; bases outside gene matches: 5. The CDR3 spans 15 residues. The CDR3 sequence: CASRRQGGMNTEAFF. The CDR3 nucleotides read TGTGCCAGCAGACGACAGGGGGGAATGAACACTGAAGCTTTCTTT.

The rearrangement uses TRBV2 and TRBJ2-7; 11 positions agree with TRBD2. This CDR3 has 14 amino acids. V was clipped by 3 bases and J by 3 bases; unmatched bases: 1. The V gene's germline CDR1 is SNHLY and CDR2 FYNNEI. CDR3 DNA: TGTGCCAGCAGTGAGACTAGCGGGGACTACGAGCAGTACTTC. Translated, it gives CASSETSGDYEQYF.